This TCR beta chain was sequenced during a study of T cell repertoires in cytomegalovirus infection. Whole-study context: CMV infection plus the matching HLA type was flagged by public TCR beta signatures. Study-level results: Dominant in the ex vivo response were TCR beta clonotypes restricted by HLA-C and specific for CMV. There were carriers of CMV plus the relevant HLA, and cumulative public TCR beta family frequency identified them.

This clonotype was recorded a few times. Its antigen remains unidentified. Trimming took 1 base from V and 6 from J; bases not matched to a gene: 5. The germline V gene encodes CDR1 SEHNR and CDR2 FQNEAQ (reference sequence). The CDR3 extends over 15 amino acids. One entry per CDR3 protein, called by TCRdb with MiXCR from the reads. The sample gives some 180,000 distinct CDR3 sequences, roughly 17% of which show up once; almost 25% is in the top ten. This receptor was identified in a human donor in good health (CMV status not recorded). Some clones in this sample may be carry-over from other donors' samples. Sequenced sample: CD8+ T cells from PBMCs. The chain has TRBV7-9 and TRBJ2-3; 9 bases map to TRBD2. CDR3 DNA sequence: TGTGCCAGCAGCTTAGATCCTAGCGGGGAGGATACGCAGTATTTT. Translation: CASSLDPSGEDTQYF.